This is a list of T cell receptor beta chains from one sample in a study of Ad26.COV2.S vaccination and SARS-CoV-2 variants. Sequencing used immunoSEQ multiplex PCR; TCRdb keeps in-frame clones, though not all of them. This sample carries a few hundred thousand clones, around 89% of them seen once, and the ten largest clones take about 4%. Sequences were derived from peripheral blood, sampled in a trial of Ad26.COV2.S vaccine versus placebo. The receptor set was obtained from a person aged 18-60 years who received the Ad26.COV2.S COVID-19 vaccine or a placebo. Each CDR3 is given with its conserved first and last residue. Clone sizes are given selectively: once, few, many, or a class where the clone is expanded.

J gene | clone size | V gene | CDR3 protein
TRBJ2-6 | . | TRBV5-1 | CASSATTRAPSGANVLTF
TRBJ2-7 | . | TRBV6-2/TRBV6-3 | CASSPIGQVHEQYF
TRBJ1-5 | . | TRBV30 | CAWSVGSNQPQHF
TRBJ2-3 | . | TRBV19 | CASSTDRGDTDTQYF
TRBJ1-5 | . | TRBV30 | CAWSSGVGNQPQHF
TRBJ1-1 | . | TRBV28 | CASSLWGGSELMNTEAFF
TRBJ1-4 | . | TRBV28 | CASRMSSIDAANEKLFF
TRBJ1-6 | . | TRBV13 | CASKLTRVNSPLHF
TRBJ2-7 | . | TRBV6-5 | CASSPGQGSYEQYF
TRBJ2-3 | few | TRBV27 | CASSSMDSNTDTQYF
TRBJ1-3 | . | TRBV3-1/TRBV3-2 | CASSQAPVVNSGNTIYF
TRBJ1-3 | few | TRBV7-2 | CASSLGDSGNTIYF
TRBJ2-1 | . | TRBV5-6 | CASSDYVGSSYNEQFF
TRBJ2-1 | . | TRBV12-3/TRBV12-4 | CASSSGNEQFF
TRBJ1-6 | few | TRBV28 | CASNPPGGSLRSPLHF
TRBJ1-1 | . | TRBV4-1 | CASSQEPGIYRTEAFF
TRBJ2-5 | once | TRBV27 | CASSDTRGYQETQYF
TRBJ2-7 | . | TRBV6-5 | CASSPGTDYYEQYF
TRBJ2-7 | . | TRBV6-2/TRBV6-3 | CASSRGVYSYEQYF
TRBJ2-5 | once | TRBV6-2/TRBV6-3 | CASSPQRWETQYF
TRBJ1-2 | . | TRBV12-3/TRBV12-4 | CASSLGTGVGYTF
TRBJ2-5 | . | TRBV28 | CASSFRGQETQYF
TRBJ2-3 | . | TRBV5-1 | CASSLANRGGADTQYF